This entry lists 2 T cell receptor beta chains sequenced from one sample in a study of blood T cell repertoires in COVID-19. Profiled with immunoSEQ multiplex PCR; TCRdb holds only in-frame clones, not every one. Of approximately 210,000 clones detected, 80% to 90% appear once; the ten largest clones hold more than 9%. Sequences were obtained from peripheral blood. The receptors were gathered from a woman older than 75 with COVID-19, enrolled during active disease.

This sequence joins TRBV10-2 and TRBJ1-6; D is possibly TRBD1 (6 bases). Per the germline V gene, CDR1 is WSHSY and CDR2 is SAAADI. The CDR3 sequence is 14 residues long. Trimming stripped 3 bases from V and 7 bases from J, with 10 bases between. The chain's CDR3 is CASSDRGRNSPLHF. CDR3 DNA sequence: TGCGCCAGCAGTGACAGGGGAAGGAATTCACCCCTCCACTTT.

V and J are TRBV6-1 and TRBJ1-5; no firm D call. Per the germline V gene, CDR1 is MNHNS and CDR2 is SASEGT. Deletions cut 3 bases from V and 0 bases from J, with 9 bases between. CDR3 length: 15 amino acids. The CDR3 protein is CASSDQFNSNQPQHF. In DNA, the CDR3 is TGTGCCAGCAGTGATCAGTTTAATAGCAATCAGCCCCAGCATTTT.